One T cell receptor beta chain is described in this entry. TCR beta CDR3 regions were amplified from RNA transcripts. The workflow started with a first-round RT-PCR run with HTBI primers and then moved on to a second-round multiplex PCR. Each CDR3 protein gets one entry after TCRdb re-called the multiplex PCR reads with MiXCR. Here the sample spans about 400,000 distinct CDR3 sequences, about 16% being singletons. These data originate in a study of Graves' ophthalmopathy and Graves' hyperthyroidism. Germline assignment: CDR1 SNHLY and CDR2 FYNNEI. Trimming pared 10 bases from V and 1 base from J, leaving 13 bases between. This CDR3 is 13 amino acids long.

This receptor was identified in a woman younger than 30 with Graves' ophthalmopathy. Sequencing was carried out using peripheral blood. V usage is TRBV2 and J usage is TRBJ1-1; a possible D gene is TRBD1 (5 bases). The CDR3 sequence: CATTRGRNTEAFF. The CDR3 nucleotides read TGTGCCACGACCCGGGGCCGGAACACTGAAGCTTTCTTT.